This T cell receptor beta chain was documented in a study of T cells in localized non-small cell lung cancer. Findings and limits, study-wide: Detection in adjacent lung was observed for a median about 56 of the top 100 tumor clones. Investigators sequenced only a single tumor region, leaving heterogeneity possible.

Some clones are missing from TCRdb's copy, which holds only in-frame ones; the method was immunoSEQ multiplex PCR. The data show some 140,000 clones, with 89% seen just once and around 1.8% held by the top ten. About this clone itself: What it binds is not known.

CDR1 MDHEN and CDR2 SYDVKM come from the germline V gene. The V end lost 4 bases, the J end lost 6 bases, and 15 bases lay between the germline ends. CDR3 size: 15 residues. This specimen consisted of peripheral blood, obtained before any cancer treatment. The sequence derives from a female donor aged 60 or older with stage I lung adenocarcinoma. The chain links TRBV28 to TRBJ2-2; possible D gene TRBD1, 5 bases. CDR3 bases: TGTGCCAGCAGTTCCCAGGGCGGTTTAGCCGGGGAGCTGTTTTTT. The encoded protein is CASSSQGGLAGELFF.